These 17 T cell receptor beta chains were all obtained from the same sample, sequenced in a study of low-dose radiotherapy and immunotherapy resistance in tumors. Time point denoted: before trial treatment. First-strand cDNA used TRAV- and TRBV-specific primers, covering alpha and beta chains. TCR amplification used 20 to 25 PCR cycles, a constant-region primer and a V-primer adapter. One entry per CDR3 protein results from TCRdb running MiXCR on the reads. Among around 90,000 distinct CDR3 sequences, 15% to 20% were seen once, and the ten largest hold around 6.3%. Source: PBMCs, taken before treatment. Receptors were obtained from a male donor with prostate cancer.

A few counts support this clonotype. The likely explanation is a read error, given a far larger clone one base away. This sequence joins TRBV7-9 and TRBJ2-1; 11 nucleotides agree with TRBD2. V was clipped by 6 bases and J by 10 bases; unmatched bases: 8. Per the germline V gene, CDR1 is SEHNR and CDR2 is FQNEAQ (reference sequence). The CDR3 loop spans 14 amino acids. The DNA for the CDR3 is TGTGCCAGCAGGGCGGGACTAGCGGACTACGAGCAGTTCTTC. It encodes CASRAGLADYEQFF.

This clonotype was counted many times. This sequence joins TRBV20-1 and TRBJ2-1; perhaps TRBD1 as D (6 bases). The CDR3 has 13 residues. Germline lookup yields CDR1 DFQATT and CDR2 SNEGSKA (reference sequence). Between the trimmed V and J ends, which lost 3 bases and 6 bases, there was a span of 12 bases. The CDR3 loop reads CSASGQSLNEQFF. CDR3 bases: TGCAGTGCTAGCGGACAGAGCCTCAATGAGCAGTTCTTC.

This chain uses TRBV5-1 with TRBJ2-7; a weak D match, TRBD1 (6 bases). Trimming removed 0 bases at V and 2 bases at J, with 9 bases between. The CDR3 length is 14 residues. The germline V gene has CDR1 SGHRS and CDR2 YFSETQ. The CDR3 DNA is TGCGCCAGCAGCTTGGGACAGGCCACCTACGAGCAGTACTTC. Encoded protein: CASSLGQATYEQYF.

This clonotype was detected ten times or more. The CDR3 reads CASSFRAGELEQYF. For the CDR3, the DNA is TGTGCCAGCAGTTTTAGGGCAGGGGAACTCGAGCAGTACTTC. The chain links TRBV27 to TRBJ2-7, with D maybe TRBD1 (6 bases). Germline CDR1 MNHEY, CDR2 SMNVEV (reference sequence). The V end lost 3 bases, the J end lost 6 bases, and 15 bases lay between the germline ends. The CDR3 loop spans 14 amino acids.

This clonotype came up many times. The chain has TRBV7-2 and TRBJ2-7; D might be TRBD1 or TRBD2, each matching 6 bases. V lost 3 bases, J lost 7 bases, and 19 bases lay in between. The CDR3 spans 15 residues. The germline V gene encodes CDR1 SGHTA and CDR2 FQGNSA. The CDR3: CASSLMQAGAGEQYF. CDR3 DNA sequence: TGTGCCAGCAGCTTGATGCAAGCAGGGGCGGGAGAGCAGTACTTC.

This clonotype occurred many times. The chain recombines TRBV7-3 with TRBJ2-3; D call uncertain. Germline CDR1 SGHTA, CDR2 FQGTGA. Trimming shortened V by 3 bases and J by 4 bases, and 5 bases separated the two germline ends. The length of the CDR3 is 12 residues. CDR3 sequence (DNA): TGTGCCAGCAGCTTTACGTCAGATACGCAGTATTTT. Protein sequence: CASSFTSDTQYF.

This clonotype appeared many times. The rearrangement joins TRBV7-2 to TRBJ2-2; possibly TRBD1 for D (7 bases). The CDR3 runs 14 residues. Germline-derived CDR1 and CDR2 are SGHTA and FQGNSA. V was cut by 3 bases and J by 4 bases, with 9 bases left in between. Here the CDR3 DNA reads TGTGCCAGCAGCTTCCAGGGGGGCACCGGGGAGCTGTTTTTT. Encoded protein: CASSFQGGTGELFF. Drawing the rest from reference TRBV7-2 and TRBJ2-2, the complete variable domain is GAGVSQSPSNKVTEKGKDVELRCDPISGHTALYWYRQSLGQGLEFLIYFQGNSAPDKSGLPSDRFSAERTGGSVSTLTIQRTQQEDSAVYLCASSFQGGTGELFFGEGSRLTVL.

This clonotype was recorded once. It is unclear where the CDR3 begins or ends on the DNA, so no DNA is shown, and the CDR3 is as TCRdb lists it. V is TRBV9 and J is TRBJ1-4; the tabulated D call, TRBD1, remains unverified against the DNA. CDR1 is SGDLS, CDR2 YYNGEE, per germline. The CDR3 is 14 residues long, ends included. This CDR3 is CASSFGQEEKLFFF.

This clonotype was observed at least ten times. V gene TRBV20-1 combines with J gene TRBJ1-5, with a tentative D call TRBD1 (6 bases). CDR3 length: 14 amino acids. CDR1 DFQATT and CDR2 SNEGSKA come from the germline V gene (reference sequence). The V end lost 3 bases, the J end lost 4 bases, and 13 bases lay between the germline ends. The CDR3 here is CSASPGQGNQPQHF. The CDR3 DNA sequence: TGCAGTGCTAGCCCCGGGCAGGGGAATCAGCCCCAGCATTTT.

This clonotype was detected only once. This chain joins TRBV27 and TRBJ2-2; 10 bases match TRBD2. Germline CDR1 reads MNHEY; CDR2 reads SMNVEV (reference sequence). The CDR3 is made up of 17 amino acids. J gave up 7 bases and V 3 bases, and 11 bases lay outside the gene matches. Here the CDR3 DNA reads TGTGCCAGCAGTTTTGTTCGCCTAGCGGGAGTTGGCGGGGAGCTGTTTTTT. It specifies CASSFVRLAGVGGELFF.

This clonotype has at least ten counts. V is TRBV13 and J is TRBJ2-4; 11 bases are a match to TRBD1. Germline loops: CDR1 PRHDT, CDR2 FYEKMQ (reference sequence). J gave up 8 bases and V 4 bases, and 7 bases lay outside the gene matches. This CDR3 region has 15 residues. The chain's CDR3 is CASSSRTGGAYIQYF. The DNA of the CDR3 is TGTGCCAGCAGCTCCAGGACAGGGGGCGCATACATTCAGTACTTC.

This clonotype appeared many times. This chain joins TRBV7-9 and TRBJ1-2; D might be TRBD1 (5 bases). Trimming took 3 bases from V and 6 from J, leaving 8 bases between them. Germline CDR1 and CDR2: SEHNR and FQNEAQ (reference sequence). The CDR3 contains 12 residues. This CDR3 reads CASSFGGDGYTF. The CDR3 DNA follows: TGTGCCAGCAGCTTTGGAGGGGATGGCTACACCTTC.

This clonotype was recorded many times. This rearrangement joins TRBV29-1 to TRBJ2-3, with TRBD1 as a possible D gene (6 bases). This CDR3 is built from 11 residues. V lost 4 bases to trimming and J lost 7 bases, with 9 bases between them. CDR1 and CDR2 from the germline V gene are SQVTM and ANQGSEA. CDR3 sequence (DNA): TGCAGCGTTGTCAGGGGATATACGCAGTATTTT. Translation gives CSVVRGYTQYF.

In its sample, this clonotype was seen once. A far larger clone is only one base removed, so a read error is likely. The V gene is TRBV4-1, the J gene TRBJ2-1; 9 bases map to TRBD1. With V trimmed by 0 bases and J by 10 bases, 16 bases remained unmatched. Germline V CDR1 and CDR2: MGHRA, YSYEKL. This CDR3 contains 18 residues. The CDR3 loop is CASSQDFPEQGANHEQFF. CDR3 bases: TGCGCCAGCAGCCAAGATTTTCCGGAACAGGGGGCGAACCACGAGCAGTTCTTC.

Notes on this clonotype: A far bigger clonotype differs at one base, so this is likely a read error. The chain has TRBV5-1 and TRBJ2-7; D is undetermined. Germline V gene sequence: CDR1 SGHRS, CDR2 YFSETQ. V lost 4 bases to trimming and J lost 7 bases, with 12 bases between them. The CDR3 covers 12 residues. CDR3 coding DNA: TGCGCCAGCAGCGACTCCGGCAATGAGCAGTACTTC. It encodes CASSDSGNEQYF.

This clonotype was seen repeatedly, ten times or more. This CDR3 is CASSRGLGETQYF. The CDR3 DNA sequence: TGTGCCAGCAGCCGAGGACTGGGGGAGACCCAGTACTTC. This rearrangement joins TRBV6-2 or TRBV6-3 to TRBJ2-5; the D gene is possibly TRBD2 (5 bases). The CDR3 extends over 13 amino acids. Trimming shortened V by 6 bases and J by 5 bases, and 13 bases separated the two germline ends. The germline CDR1 and CDR2 sequences are MNHEY and SVGEGT.

This clonotype was seen repeatedly, ten times or more. V is TRBV30 and J is TRBJ1-1, with a weak D call TRBD1 (6 bases). Germline V CDR1 and CDR2: GTSNPN, SVGIG (reference sequence). The CDR3 is 14 amino acids. Trimming took off 5 bases at V and 1 base at J, with 14 bases between the two ends. The CDR3 sequence: CAWETGRGNTEAFF. CDR3 nucleotides: TGTGCCTGGGAAACAGGGAGGGGGAACACTGAAGCTTTCTTT.